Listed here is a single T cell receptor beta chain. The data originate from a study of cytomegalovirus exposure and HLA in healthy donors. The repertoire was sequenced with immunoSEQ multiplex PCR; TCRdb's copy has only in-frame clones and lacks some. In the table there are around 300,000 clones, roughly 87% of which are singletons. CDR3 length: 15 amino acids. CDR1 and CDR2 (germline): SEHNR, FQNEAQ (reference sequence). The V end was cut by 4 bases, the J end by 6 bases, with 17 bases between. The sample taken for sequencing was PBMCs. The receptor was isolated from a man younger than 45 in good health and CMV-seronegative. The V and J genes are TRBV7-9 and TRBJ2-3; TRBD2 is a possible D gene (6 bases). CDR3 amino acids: CASSSGLPDLDTQYF. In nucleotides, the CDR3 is TGTGCCAGCAGCTCGGGACTCCCGGATTTGGATACGCAGTATTTT.